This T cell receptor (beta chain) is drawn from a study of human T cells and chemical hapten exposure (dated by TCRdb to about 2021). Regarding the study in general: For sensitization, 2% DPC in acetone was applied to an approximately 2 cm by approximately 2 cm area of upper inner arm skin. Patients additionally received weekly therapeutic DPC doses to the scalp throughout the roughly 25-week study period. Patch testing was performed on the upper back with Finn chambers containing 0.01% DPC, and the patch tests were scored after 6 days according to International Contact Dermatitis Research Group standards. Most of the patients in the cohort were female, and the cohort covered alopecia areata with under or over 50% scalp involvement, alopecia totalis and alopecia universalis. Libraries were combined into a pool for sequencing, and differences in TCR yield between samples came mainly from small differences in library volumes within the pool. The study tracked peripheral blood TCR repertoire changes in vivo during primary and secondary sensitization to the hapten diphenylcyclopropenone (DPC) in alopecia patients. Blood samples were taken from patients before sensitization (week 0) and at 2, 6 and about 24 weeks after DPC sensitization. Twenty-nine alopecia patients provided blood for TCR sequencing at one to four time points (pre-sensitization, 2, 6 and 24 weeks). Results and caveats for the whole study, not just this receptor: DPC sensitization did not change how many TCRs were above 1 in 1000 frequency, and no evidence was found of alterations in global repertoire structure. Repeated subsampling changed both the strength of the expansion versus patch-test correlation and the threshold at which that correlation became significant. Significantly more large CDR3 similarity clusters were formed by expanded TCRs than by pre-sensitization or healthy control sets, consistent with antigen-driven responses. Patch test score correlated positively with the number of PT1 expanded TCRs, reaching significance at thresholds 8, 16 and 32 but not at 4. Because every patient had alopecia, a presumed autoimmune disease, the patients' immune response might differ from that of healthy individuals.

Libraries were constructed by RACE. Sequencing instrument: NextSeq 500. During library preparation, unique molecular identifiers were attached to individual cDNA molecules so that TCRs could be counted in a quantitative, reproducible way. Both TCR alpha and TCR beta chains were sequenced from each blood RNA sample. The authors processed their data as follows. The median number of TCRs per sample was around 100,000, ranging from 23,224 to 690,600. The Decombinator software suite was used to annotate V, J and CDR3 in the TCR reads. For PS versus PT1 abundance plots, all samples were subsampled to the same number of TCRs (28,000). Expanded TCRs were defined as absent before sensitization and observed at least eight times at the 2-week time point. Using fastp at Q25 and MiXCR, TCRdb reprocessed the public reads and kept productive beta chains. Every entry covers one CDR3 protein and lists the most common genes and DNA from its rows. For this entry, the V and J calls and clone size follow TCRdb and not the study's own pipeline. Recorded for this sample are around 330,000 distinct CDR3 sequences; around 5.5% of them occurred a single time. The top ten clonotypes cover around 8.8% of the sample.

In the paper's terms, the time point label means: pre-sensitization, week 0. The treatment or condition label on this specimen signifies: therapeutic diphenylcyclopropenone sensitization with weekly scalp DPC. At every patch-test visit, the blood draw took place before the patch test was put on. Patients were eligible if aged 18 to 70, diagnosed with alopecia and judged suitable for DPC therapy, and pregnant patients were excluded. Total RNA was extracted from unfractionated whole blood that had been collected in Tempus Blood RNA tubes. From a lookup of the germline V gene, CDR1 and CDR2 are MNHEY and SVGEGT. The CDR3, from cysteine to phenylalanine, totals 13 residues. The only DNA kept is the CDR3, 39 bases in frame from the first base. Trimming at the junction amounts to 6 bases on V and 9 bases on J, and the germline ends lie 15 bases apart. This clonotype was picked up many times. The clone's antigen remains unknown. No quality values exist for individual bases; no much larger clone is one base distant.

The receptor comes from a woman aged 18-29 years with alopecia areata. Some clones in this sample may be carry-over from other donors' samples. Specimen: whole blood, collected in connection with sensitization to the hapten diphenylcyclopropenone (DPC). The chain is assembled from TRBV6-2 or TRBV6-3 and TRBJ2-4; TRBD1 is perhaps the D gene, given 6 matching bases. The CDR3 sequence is CASRRDTGVIQYF. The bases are TGTGCCAGCAGGAGGGACACCGGGGTCATTCAGTACTTC.